The rows below give T cell receptor beta chains drawn from one sample of a study of T cell responses to AZD1222 COVID-19 vaccine. Here immunoSEQ multiplex PCR was the method, and the copy in TCRdb shows in-frame clones only, minus some. This table holds about 130,000 clones, approximately 93% found once. Sequenced here: peripheral blood, sampled on day 0 of AZD1222 vaccination. The origin of the receptors is an adult in good health. Each CDR3 is given with its conserved first and last residue. The D gene is left open where the match is weak. Size values are once, few and many counts, or a class for expanded clones, and some rows have none.

CDR3 DNA,CDR3 protein,D gene,V gene,clone size,J gene
TGTGCCAGTAGTACGCCCCGACAAAGCAATCAGCCCCAGCATTTT,CASSTPRQSNQPQHF,NA,TRBV19,NA,TRBJ1-5
TGTGCCAGCAGCTTAATGGGGAAGAATAGCAATCAGCCCCAGCATTTT,CASSLMGKNSNQPQHF,NA,TRBV11-2,NA,TRBJ1-5
TGTGCCAGCAGGAGGGACAGTAATTCACCCCTCCACTTT,CASRRDSNSPLHF,TRBD1,TRBV2,NA,TRBJ1-6
TGTGCCAGCAGCGTAGCTGGCCCAAACCCAGATACGCAGTATTTT,CASSVAGPNPDTQYF,NA,TRBV9,NA,TRBJ2-3
TGTGCCAGCAGCTTATCGCAGGGGGCACAGACAGATACGCAGTATTTT,CASSLSQGAQTDTQYF,TRBD1,TRBV11-2,few,TRBJ2-3
TGTGCCAGCCGCGGCGGGACAGGGTATCGTTACTATGGCTACACCTTC,CASRGGTGYRYYGYTF,TRBD1,TRBV27,NA,TRBJ1-2
TGTGCCAGCAGCCAAGGGACCTTCTATGGCTACACCTTC,CASSQGTFYGYTF,NA,TRBV3-1/TRBV3-2,NA,TRBJ1-2
TGTGCCAGCAGCCGCCGGGACAGGGCTGAAAAACTGTTTTTT,CASSRRDRAEKLFF,TRBD1,TRBV11-2,NA,TRBJ1-4
TGCGCCAGCAGCTTGGTCGGGGACCAGCCCCAGCATTTT,CASSLVGDQPQHF,NA,TRBV5-1,NA,TRBJ1-5
TGTGCCAGCAGCCCCCGGCGGGGCTCCTACGAGCAGTACTTC,CASSPRRGSYEQYF,NA,TRBV7-2,NA,TRBJ2-7
TGTGCCAGCAGGGAGGCCCTTGAAGGCTACACCTTC,CASREALEGYTF,NA,TRBV28,NA,TRBJ1-2
TGTGCCAGGAAGCCCCGGGACAGGGTGTGCTTGAACACCGGGGAGCTGTTTTTT,CARKPRDRVCLNTGELFF,TRBD1,TRBV7-3,NA,TRBJ2-2
TGCAGCGTTGATGTTACGGGAGCCGTTGATGAGCAGTTCTTC,CSVDVTGAVDEQFF,NA,TRBV29-1,NA,TRBJ2-1
TGCGCCAGCAGCATAAACAGGCGGGACACAGATACGCAGTATTTT,CASSINRRDTDTQYF,NA,TRBV5-1,NA,TRBJ2-3
TGTGCCAGCACTCCTATCCTAAGATCTAGCACAGATACGCAGTATTTT,CASTPILRSSTDTQYF,NA,TRBV27,NA,TRBJ2-3
TGCAGTGCTGGACGTCCCCAGCCCCAGCATTTT,CSAGRPQPQHF,NA,TRBV20-1,NA,TRBJ1-5
TGTGCCAGCAGCTTCAGGGCGGGGAACACTGAAGCTTTCTTT,CASSFRAGNTEAFF,NA,TRBV14,NA,TRBJ1-1
TGTGCCAGCAGAGTAGGCCCGAACTATGGCTACACCTTC,CASRVGPNYGYTF,NA,TRBV6-5,NA,TRBJ1-2
TGTGCCAGCTCACCGGGGACAGGGGCCCCTTACGAGCAGTACTTC,CASSPGTGAPYEQYF,TRBD1,TRBV18,NA,TRBJ2-7
TGTGCCACCAGCACAGACTACTATGGCTACACCTTC,CATSTDYYGYTF,NA,TRBV15,NA,TRBJ1-2
TGTGCCAGCAGTGCTCAGGGGGTACGTCTTAGCAATCAGCCCCAGCATTTT,CASSAQGVRLSNQPQHF,TRBD1,TRBV28,once,TRBJ1-5
TGTGCCAGCAGCACAGGGGTTTGGTTGTATGGCTACACCTTC,CASSTGVWLYGYTF,TRBD1,TRBV6-2/TRBV6-3,once,TRBJ1-2
TGTGCCAGCAGCTTAGTCCCCTACGAGCAGTACTTC,CASSLVPYEQYF,NA,TRBV7-9,NA,TRBJ2-7
TGTGCCAGCAGTACCACAGGGGTCCACACCTTC,CASSTTGVHTF,TRBD1,TRBV6-6,NA,TRBJ1-2
TGTGCCAGCAGTGAATCCTTTTACAGGGAGGATGGGACTGAAGCTTTCTTT,CASSESFYREDGTEAFF,NA,TRBV6-1,NA,TRBJ1-1
TGTGCCAGCAGCTCTCCGGTAGCGGGAGGGGAGGAGCTGTTTTTT,CASSSPVAGGEELFF,NA,TRBV21-1,NA,TRBJ2-2
TGTGCCAGCAGCTTGGCCGGGACAGGGGCGAAAAACATTCAGTACTTC,CASSLAGTGAKNIQYF,TRBD1,TRBV5-4,NA,TRBJ2-4
TGTGCCAGCAGTTTCAGGGGGAACTATGGCTACACCTTC,CASSFRGNYGYTF,TRBD1,TRBV6-5,NA,TRBJ1-2
TGTGCCAGCAGCTTGAGTGGCAGCCCGGGAGAAAAACTGTTTTTT,CASSLSGSPGEKLFF,NA,TRBV5-5,once,TRBJ1-4
TGTGCCAGCAGTCCGACACAGGTACTGAACACTGAAGCTTTCTTT,CASSPTQVLNTEAFF,NA,TRBV27,NA,TRBJ1-1
TGTGCCAGCAGTCCTCCGGGACAGACTTACGAGCAGTACTTC,CASSPPGQTYEQYF,TRBD1,TRBV6-5,NA,TRBJ2-7
TGTGCCAGCAGTGGCACCGGGGGACTGCTTAGTGAGCAGTTCTTC,CASSGTGGLLSEQFF,NA,TRBV25-1,NA,TRBJ2-1
TGTGCCACCCGCAACTCCTACAATGAGCAGTTCTTC,CATRNSYNEQFF,NA,TRBV19,NA,TRBJ2-1
TGTGCCAGCAGCCATCTTAACACTGAAGCTTTCTTT,CASSHLNTEAFF,NA,TRBV7-2,NA,TRBJ1-1
TGTGCCAGCAGCTTAAAGGTAGGACCTTTGGGCTACACCTTC,CASSLKVGPLGYTF,NA,TRBV7-3,NA,TRBJ1-2
TGTGCCAGTACCGCCCCTAGCGGGACTACAGGTGAGCAGTTCTTC,CASTAPSGTTGEQFF,TRBD2,TRBV27,NA,TRBJ2-1
TGTGCCAGCGTATCTGGACAGGGAAACACTGAAGCTTTCTTT,CASVSGQGNTEAFF,TRBD1,TRBV2,NA,TRBJ1-1
TGTGCCAGCAGTTTATGGCCGACGAACACTGAAGCTTTCTTT,CASSLWPTNTEAFF,NA,TRBV27,NA,TRBJ1-1
TGTGCCAGTAGTATCGGCCAGATGATCAATCAGCCCCAGCATTTT,CASSIGQMINQPQHF,NA,TRBV19,NA,TRBJ1-5
TGCGCCAGCACAAGGAATCCGAACAGTAACACTGAAGCTTTCTTT,CASTRNPNSNTEAFF,NA,TRBV10-2,NA,TRBJ1-1
TGTGCCAGCAGCCCGCCGGGACAGGGGGCGGACACTGAAGCTTTCTTT,CASSPPGQGADTEAFF,TRBD1,TRBV13,NA,TRBJ1-1